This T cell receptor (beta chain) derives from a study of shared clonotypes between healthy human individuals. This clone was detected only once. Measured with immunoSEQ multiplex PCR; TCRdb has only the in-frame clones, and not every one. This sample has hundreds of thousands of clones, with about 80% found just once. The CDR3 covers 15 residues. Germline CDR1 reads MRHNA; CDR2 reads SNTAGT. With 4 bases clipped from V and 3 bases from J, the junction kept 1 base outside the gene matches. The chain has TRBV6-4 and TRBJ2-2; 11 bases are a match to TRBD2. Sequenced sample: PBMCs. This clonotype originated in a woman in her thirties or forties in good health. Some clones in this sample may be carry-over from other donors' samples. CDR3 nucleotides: TGTGCCAGCAGTGGGACTAGCGGGTACACCGGGGAGCTGTTTTTT. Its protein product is CASSGTSGYTGELFF.